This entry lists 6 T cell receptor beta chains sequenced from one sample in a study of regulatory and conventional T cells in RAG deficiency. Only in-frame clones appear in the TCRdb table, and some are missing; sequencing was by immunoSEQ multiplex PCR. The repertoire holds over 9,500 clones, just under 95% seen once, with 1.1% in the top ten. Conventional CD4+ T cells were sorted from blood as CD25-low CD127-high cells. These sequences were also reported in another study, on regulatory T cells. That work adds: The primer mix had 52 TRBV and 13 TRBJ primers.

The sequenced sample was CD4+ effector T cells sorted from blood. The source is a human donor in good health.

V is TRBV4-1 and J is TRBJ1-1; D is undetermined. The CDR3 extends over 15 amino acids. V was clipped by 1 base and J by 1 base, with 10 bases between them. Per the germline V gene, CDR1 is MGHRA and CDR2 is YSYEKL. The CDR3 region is CASSQGGYSNTEAFF. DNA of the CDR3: TGCGCCAGCAGCCAAGGGGGTTATTCGAACACTGAAGCTTTCTTT.

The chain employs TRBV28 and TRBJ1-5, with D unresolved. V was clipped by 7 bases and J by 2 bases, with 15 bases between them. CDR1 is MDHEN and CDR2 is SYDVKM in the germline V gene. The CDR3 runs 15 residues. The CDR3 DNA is TGTGCCAGCACCCGACGGGGAGTGGGCAATCAGCCCCAGCATTTT. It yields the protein CASTRRGVGNQPQHF.

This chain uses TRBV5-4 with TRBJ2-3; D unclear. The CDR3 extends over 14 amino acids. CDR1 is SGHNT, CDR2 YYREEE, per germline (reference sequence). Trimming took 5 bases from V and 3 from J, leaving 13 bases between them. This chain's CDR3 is CASSLSMGTDTQYF. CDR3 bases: TGTGCCAGCAGTCTATCCATGGGGACAGATACGCAGTATTTT.

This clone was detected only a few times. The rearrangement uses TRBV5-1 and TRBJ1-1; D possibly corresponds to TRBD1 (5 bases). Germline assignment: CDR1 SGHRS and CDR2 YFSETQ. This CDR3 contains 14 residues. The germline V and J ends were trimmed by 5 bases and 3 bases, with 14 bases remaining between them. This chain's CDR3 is CASSSVGGDTEAFF. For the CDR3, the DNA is TGCGCCAGCAGTTCGGTTGGGGGGGACACTGAAGCTTTCTTT.

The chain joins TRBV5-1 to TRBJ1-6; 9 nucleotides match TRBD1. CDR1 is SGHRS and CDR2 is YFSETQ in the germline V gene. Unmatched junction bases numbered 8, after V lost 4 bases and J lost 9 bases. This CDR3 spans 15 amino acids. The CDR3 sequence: CASSPTTGGPSPLHF. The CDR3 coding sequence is TGCGCCAGCAGCCCAACGACAGGGGGACCTTCACCCCTCCACTTT.

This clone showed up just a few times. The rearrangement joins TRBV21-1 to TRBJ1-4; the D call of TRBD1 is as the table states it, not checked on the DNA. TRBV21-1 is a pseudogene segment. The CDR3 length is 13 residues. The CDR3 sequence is CARRGTGDEKLFF. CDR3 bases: TGTGCCAGAAGGGGGACAGGGGATGAAAAACTGTTTTTT.